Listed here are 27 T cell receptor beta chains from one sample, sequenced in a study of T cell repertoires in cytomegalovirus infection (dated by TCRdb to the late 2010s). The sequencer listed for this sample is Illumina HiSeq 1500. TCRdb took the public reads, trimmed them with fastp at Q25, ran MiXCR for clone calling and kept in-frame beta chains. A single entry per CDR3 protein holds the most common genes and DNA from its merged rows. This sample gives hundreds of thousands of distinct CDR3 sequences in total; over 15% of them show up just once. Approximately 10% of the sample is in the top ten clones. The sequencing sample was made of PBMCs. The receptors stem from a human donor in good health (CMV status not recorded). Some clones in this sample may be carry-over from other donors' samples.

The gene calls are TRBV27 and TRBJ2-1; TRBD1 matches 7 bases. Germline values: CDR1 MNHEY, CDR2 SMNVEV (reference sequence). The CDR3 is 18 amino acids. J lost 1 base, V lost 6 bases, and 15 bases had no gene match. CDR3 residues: CASRPTGMGLYSYNEQFF. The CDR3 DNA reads TGTGCCAGCAGACCGACAGGGATGGGGCTTTATTCCTACAATGAGCAGTTCTTC.

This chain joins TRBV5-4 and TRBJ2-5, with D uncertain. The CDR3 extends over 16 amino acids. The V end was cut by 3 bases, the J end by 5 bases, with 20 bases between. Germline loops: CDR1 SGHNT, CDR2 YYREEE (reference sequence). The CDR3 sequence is CASSSFLGGILETQYF. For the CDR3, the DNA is TGTGCCAGCAGCTCATTCCTGGGTGGAATATTGGAGACCCAGTACTTC. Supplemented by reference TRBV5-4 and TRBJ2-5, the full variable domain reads ETGVTQSPTHLIKTRGQQVTLRCSSQSGHNTVSWYQQALGQGPQFIFQYYREEENGRGNFPPRFSGLQFPNYSSELNVNALELDDSALYLCASSSFLGGILETQYFGPGTRLLVL.

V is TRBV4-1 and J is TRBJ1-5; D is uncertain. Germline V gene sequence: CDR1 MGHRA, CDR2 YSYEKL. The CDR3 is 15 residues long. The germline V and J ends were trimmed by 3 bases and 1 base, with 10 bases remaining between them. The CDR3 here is CASSHGQASNQPQHF. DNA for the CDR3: TGCGCCAGCAGCCATGGGCAGGCCAGCAATCAGCCCCAGCATTTT.

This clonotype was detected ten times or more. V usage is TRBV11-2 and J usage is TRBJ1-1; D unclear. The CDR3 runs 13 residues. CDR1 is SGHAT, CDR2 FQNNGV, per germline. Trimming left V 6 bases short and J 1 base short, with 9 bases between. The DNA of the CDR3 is TGTGCCAGCAGATTTCCGGGGAACACTGAAGCTTTCTTT. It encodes CASRFPGNTEAFF.

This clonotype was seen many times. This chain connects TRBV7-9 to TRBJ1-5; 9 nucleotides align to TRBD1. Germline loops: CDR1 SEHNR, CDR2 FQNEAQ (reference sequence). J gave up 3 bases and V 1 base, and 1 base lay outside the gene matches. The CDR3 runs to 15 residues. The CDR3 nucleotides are TGTGCCAGCAGCTTAGGGACAGGGGTCAATCAGCCCCAGCATTTT. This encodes CASSLGTGVNQPQHF.

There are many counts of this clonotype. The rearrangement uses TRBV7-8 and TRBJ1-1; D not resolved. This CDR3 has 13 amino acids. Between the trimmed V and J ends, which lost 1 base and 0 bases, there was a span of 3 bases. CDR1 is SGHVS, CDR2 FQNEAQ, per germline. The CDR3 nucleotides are TGTGCCAGCAGCTTAGATATGAACACTGAAGCTTTCTTT. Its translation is CASSLDMNTEAFF.

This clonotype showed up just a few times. The CDR3 region is CAIGGQGNQPQHF. The CDR3 DNA reads TGTGCCATCGGGGGACAGGGTAATCAGCCCCAGCATTTT. The chain recombines TRBV10-3 with TRBJ1-5; 9 bases are a match to TRBD1. V was pared by 8 bases and J by 4 bases, with 3 bases of the junction left unmatched. Germline V gene data show CDR1 as ENHRY and CDR2 as SYGVKD. This CDR3 is 13 amino acids long.

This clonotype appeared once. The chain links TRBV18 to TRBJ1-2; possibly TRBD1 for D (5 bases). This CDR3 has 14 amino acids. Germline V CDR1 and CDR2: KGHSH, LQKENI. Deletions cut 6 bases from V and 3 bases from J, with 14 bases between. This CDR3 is CASSDTGADYGYTF. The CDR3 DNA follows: TGTGCCAGCTCGGATACCGGGGCAGACTATGGCTACACCTTC.

Written as DNA, the CDR3 is TGTGCCAGCAGCGCCACAGGGTACACTGAAGCTTTCTTT. As protein: CASSATGYTEAFF. The V gene is TRBV7-9, the J gene TRBJ1-1; maybe TRBD1 (6 bases). The CDR3 runs 13 residues. From germline, CDR1 is SEHNR and CDR2 FQNEAQ (reference sequence). V lost 5 bases to trimming and J lost 3 bases, with 10 bases between them. The whole variable domain, remainder taken from reference TRBV7-9 and TRBJ1-1, is DTGVSQNPRHKITKRGQNVTFRCDPISEHNRLYWYRQTLGQGPEFLTYFQNEAQLEKSRLLSDRFSAERPKGSFSTLEIQRTEQGDSAMYLCASSATGYTEAFFGQGTRLTVV.

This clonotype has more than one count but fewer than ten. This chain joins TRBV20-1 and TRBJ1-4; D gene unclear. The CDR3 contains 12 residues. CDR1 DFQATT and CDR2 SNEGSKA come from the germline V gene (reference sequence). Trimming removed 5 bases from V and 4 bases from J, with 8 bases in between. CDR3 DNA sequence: TGCAGTGCTGTGACTCATAATGAAAAACTGTTTTTT. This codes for CSAVTHNEKLFF.

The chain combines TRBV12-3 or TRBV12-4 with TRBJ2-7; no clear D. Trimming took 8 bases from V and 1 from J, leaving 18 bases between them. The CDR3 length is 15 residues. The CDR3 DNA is TGTGCCAGCTCTTGGGCCCCAGGCGCTTCCTACGAGCAGTACTTC. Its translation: CASSWAPGASYEQYF.

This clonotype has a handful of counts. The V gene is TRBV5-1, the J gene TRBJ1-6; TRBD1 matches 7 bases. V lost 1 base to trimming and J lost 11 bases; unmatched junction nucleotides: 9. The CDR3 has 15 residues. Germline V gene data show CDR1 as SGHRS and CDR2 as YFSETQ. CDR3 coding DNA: TGCGCCAGCAGCTTGAACCCGGGACAGAGAACACCCCTCCACTTT. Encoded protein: CASSLNPGQRTPLHF.

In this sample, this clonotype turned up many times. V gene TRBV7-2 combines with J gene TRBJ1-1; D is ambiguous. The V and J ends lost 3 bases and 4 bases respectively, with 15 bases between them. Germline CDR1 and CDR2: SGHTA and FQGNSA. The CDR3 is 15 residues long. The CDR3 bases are TGTGCCAGCAGCTTTTGGAGCCCGGCGAGCACTGAAGCTTTCTTT. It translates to CASSFWSPASTEAFF.

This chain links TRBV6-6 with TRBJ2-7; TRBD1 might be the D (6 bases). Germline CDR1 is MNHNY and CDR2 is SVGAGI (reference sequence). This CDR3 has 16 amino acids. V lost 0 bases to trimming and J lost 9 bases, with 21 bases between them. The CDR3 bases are TGTGCCAGCAGTTACTCTAGTACAGGGTATGGTGCGGGGCAGTACTTC. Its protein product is CASSYSSTGYGAGQYF.

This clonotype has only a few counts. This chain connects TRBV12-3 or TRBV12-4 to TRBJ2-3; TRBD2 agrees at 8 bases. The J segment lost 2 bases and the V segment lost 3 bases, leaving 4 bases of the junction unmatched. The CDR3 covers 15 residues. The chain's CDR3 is CASSLGGGYTDTQYF. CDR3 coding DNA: TGTGCCAGCAGTTTGGGCGGGGGGTACACAGATACGCAGTATTTT.

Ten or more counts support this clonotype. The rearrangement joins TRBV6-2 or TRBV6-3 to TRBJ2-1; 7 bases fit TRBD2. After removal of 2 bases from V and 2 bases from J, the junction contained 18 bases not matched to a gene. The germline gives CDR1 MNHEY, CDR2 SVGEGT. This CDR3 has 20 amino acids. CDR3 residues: CASSYPRREKRVQAYNEQFF. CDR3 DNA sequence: TGTGCCAGCAGTTACCCCCGGCGGGAGAAGAGGGTCCAGGCCTACAATGAGCAGTTCTTC.

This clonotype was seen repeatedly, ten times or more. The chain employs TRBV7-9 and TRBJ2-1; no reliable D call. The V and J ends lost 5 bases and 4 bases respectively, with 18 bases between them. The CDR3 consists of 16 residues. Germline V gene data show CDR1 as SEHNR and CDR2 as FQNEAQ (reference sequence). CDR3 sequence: CASSTPHVSLYNEQFF. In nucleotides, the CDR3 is TGTGCCAGCAGCACGCCCCACGTTTCCCTGTACAATGAGCAGTTCTTC.

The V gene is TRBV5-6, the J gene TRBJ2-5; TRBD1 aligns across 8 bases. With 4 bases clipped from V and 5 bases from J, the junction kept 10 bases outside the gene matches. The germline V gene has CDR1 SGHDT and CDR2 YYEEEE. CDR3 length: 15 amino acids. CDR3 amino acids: CASSGRTGSGETQYF. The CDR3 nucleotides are TGTGCCAGCAGCGGAAGGACAGGGTCAGGGGAGACCCAGTACTTC.

The chain's CDR3 is CSARERPLRPQVQNTIYF. CDR3 DNA: TGCAGTGCTAGAGAGAGGCCCCTCAGGCCCCAAGTACAGAACACCATATATTTT. The V and J genes are TRBV20-1 and TRBJ1-3; D remains ambiguous. CDR3 length equals 18 residues. Between the trimmed V and J ends, which lost 0 bases and 7 bases, there was a span of 25 bases. CDR1 DFQATT and CDR2 SNEGSKA come from the germline V gene (reference sequence).

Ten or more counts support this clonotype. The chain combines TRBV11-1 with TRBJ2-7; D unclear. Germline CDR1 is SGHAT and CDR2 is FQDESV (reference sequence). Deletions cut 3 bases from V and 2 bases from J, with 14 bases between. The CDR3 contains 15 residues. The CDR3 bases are TGTGCCAGCAGCTTGTCTGCCGCGAAAACCTACGAGCAGTACTTC. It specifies CASSLSAAKTYEQYF. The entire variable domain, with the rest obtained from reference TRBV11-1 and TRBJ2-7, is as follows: EAEVAQSPRYKITEKSQAVAFWCDPISGHATLYWYRQILGQGPELLVQFQDESVVDDSQLPKDRFSAERLKGVDSTLKIQPAELGDSAMYLCASSLSAAKTYEQYFGPGTRLTVT.

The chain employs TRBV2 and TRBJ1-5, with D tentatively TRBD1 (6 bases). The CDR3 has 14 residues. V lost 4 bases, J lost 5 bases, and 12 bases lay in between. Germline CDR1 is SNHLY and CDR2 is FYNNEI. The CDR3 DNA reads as TGTGCCAGCAGTGGTGACAGGAACTATCAGCCCCAGCATTTT. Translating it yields CASSGDRNYQPQHF.

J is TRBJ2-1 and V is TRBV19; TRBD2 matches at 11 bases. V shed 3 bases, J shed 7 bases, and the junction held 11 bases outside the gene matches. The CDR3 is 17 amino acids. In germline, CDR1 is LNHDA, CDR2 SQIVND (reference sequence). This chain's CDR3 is CASSIKGLAGRENEQFF. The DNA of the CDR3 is TGTGCCAGTAGTATCAAAGGACTAGCGGGCAGGGAGAATGAGCAGTTCTTC.

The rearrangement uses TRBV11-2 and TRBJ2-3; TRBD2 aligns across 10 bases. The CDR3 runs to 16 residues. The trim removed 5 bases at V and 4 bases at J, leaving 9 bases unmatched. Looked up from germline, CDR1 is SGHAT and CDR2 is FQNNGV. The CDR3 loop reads CASSVTSGAGADTQYF. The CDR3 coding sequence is TGTGCCAGCAGCGTCACTAGCGGGGCGGGGGCAGATACGCAGTATTTT.

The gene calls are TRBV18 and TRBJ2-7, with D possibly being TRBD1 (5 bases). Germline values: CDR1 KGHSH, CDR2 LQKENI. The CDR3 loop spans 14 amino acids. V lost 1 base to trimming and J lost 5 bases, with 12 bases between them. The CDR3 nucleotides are TGTGCCAGCTCACCACGCCAGGGTGGCGACGAGCAGTACTTC. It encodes CASSPRQGGDEQYF.

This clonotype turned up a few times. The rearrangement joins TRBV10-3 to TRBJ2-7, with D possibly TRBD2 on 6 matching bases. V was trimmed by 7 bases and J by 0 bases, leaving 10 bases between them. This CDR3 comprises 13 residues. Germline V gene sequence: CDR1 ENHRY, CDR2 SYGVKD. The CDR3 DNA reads TGTGCCATCACAAGGGACTTCTCCTACGAGCAGTACTTC. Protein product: CAITRDFSYEQYF.

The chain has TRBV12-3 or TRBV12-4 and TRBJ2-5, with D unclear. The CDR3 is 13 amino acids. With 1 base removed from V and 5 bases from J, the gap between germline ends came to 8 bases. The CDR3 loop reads CASSLGLWETQYF. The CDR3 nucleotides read TGTGCCAGCAGTTTAGGTCTTTGGGAGACCCAGTACTTC.

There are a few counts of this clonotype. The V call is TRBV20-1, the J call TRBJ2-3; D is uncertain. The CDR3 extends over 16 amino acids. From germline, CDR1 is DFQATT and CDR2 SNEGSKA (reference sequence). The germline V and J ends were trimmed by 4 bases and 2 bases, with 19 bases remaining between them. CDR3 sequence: CSAIPPYGENTDTQYF. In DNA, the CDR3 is TGCAGTGCTATACCCCCCTACGGAGAGAACACAGATACGCAGTATTTT.